Listed below are T cell receptor beta chains from one sample, sequenced in a study of blood T cell repertoires in COVID-19. Here immunoSEQ multiplex PCR was the method, and the copy in TCRdb shows in-frame clones only, minus some. The sample contains 310,000 or so clones, around 89% of which appear only once. The sample consisted of peripheral blood. The source of these receptors is a woman aged 50 to 60 with active or convalescent COVID-19. Both conserved end residues are part of each CDR3. Each record gives: clone size, V gene, CDR3 length, D gene, J gene, CDR3 protein, CDR3 DNA. The D gene is left open where the match is weak. Size is stated for part of the rows, as once, few or many counts, or as a class when the clone is expanded.

>NA|TRBV28|13|NA|TRBJ2-1
CASRLAGVNEQFF
TGTGCCAGCAGACTAGCCGGGGTCAATGAGCAGTTCTTC
>few|TRBV30|15|NA|TRBJ2-7
CAWRGRFRETYEQYF
TGTGCCTGGAGGGGGAGGTTCAGGGAAACCTACGAGCAGTACTTC
>once|TRBV21-1|15|NA|TRBJ1-2
CASSKRKDRGGGYTF
TGTGCCAGCAGCAAACGCAAGGACAGGGGCGGTGGCTACACCTTC
>NA|TRBV5-4|15|TRBD1|TRBJ1-4
CASSIPGGQNEKLFF
TGTGCCAGCAGCATTCCAGGGGGCCAGAATGAAAAACTGTTTTTT
>NA|TRBV5-1|13|NA|TRBJ2-7
CASSLQGSYEQYF
TGCGCCAGCAGCTTACAGGGTTCCTACGAGCAGTACTTC
>NA|TRBV5-1|14|NA|TRBJ2-5
CASSPGTRSETQYF
TGCGCCAGCAGCCCCGGAACTAGGTCAGAGACCCAGTACTTC
>NA|TRBV7-2|16|TRBD1|TRBJ1-3
CASSAGQLISGNTIYF
TGTGCCAGCAGCGCGGGACAGCTGATTTCTGGAAACACCATATATTTT
>NA|TRBV28|15|NA|TRBJ1-6
CASSTGSASVSPLHF
TGTGCCAGCAGTACAGGGTCGGCATCTGTGTCACCCCTCCACTTT
>NA|TRBV5-1|14|NA|TRBJ1-2
CASSLRGDGYGYTF
TGCGCCAGCAGCTTGCGAGGCGACGGCTATGGCTACACCTTC
>NA|TRBV19|16|NA|TRBJ2-6
CASSITPQAGANVLTF
TGTGCCAGTAGTATAACCCCGCAGGCTGGGGCCAACGTCCTGACTTTC
>few|TRBV6-1|16|NA|TRBJ2-3
CASSESRGPDTDTQYF
TGTGCCAGCAGTGAAAGCAGGGGACCTGACACAGATACGCAGTATTTT
>NA|TRBV29-1|12|TRBD1|TRBJ1-1
CSVGRGRTEAFF
TGCAGCGTTGGAAGGGGGCGCACTGAAGCTTTCTTT
>NA|TRBV5-1|14|TRBD2|TRBJ2-1
CASATSGGYNEQFF
TGCGCCAGCGCGACTAGCGGGGGTTACAATGAGCAGTTCTTC
>NA|TRBV12-3/TRBV12-4|13|TRBD2|TRBJ2-7
CATSLAGRREQYF
TGTGCCACCTCACTAGCGGGACGACGGGAGCAGTACTTC
>NA|TRBV3-1/TRBV3-2|18|TRBD1|TRBJ1-4
CASSPWDRGSGTNEKLFF
TGTGCCAGCAGCCCCTGGGACAGGGGGTCCGGAACTAATGAAAAACTGTTTTTT
>once|TRBV18|14|NA|TRBJ1-2
CASSPPGADYGYTF
TGTGCCAGCTCACCACCGGGGGCAGATTATGGCTACACCTTC
>NA|TRBV3-1/TRBV3-2|18|TRBD2|TRBJ2-5
CASSPLGLASAYQETQYF
TGTGCCAGCAGCCCGCTGGGACTAGCGAGCGCTTACCAAGAGACCCAGTACTTC
>NA|TRBV28|15|TRBD2|TRBJ2-7
CASSFSTGLVWEQYF
TGTGCCAGCAGTTTTAGCACGGGACTAGTATGGGAGCAGTACTTC
>NA|TRBV19|16|TRBD1|TRBJ1-4
CASIPGQGIANEKLFF
TGTGCCAGTATCCCGGGACAGGGGATAGCTAATGAAAAACTGTTTTTT
>NA|TRBV12-3/TRBV12-4|13|NA|TRBJ2-1
CASSFGGYNEQFF
TGTGCCAGCAGTTTCGGCGGTTACAATGAGCAGTTCTTC
>once|TRBV5-8|15|NA|TRBJ2-3
CASSLGQSGTDTQYF
TGTGCCAGCAGCTTGGGACAGTCCGGCACAGATACGCAGTATTTT
>NA|TRBV25-1|14|TRBD1|TRBJ1-2
CASSDLRQGSGYTF
TGTGCCAGCAGTGACCTTAGACAGGGGAGTGGCTACACCTTC
>NA|TRBV6-5|16|NA|TRBJ2-7
CASSYSIQSGPYEQYF
TGTGCCAGCAGTTACTCGATACAAAGTGGGCCCTACGAGCAGTACTTC
>NA|TRBV9|14|NA|TRBJ1-1
CASSLLGEGTEAFF
TGTGCCAGCAGCCTATTAGGGGAGGGGACTGAAGCTTTCTTT
>NA|TRBV13|21|TRBD1|TRBJ2-2
CASSPLIFTGGAGGKIGELFF
TGTGCCAGCAGCCCCCTAATTTTCACAGGGGGCGCCGGGGGGAAGATCGGGGAGCTGTTTTTT
>NA|TRBV3-1/TRBV3-2|13|NA|TRBJ1-1
CASSQGKQGEAFF
TGTGCCAGCAGCCAAGGTAAACAGGGTGAAGCTTTCTTT
>NA|TRBV29-1|13|NA|TRBJ2-5
CSVAGGLWETQYF
TGCAGCGTTGCCGGGGGGCTTTGGGAGACCCAGTACTTC
>NA|TRBV6-2/TRBV6-3|14|NA|TRBJ2-1
CASSYPGLSDEQFF
TGTGCCAGCAGTTACCCAGGGTTAAGCGATGAGCAGTTCTTC
>once|TRBV3-1/TRBV3-2|15|NA|TRBJ1-2
CASSQDQGQGYGYTF
TGTGCCAGCAGCCAAGATCAGGGGCAGGGCTATGGCTACACCTTC
>NA|TRBV11-2|14|TRBD2|TRBJ2-7
CASSLGLAGIEQYF
TGTGCCAGCAGCTTAGGCCTAGCGGGAATCGAGCAGTACTTC
>NA|TRBV6-2/TRBV6-3|14|TRBD1|TRBJ1-2
CASSYRDRLFGYTF
TGTGCCAGCAGTTACCGGGACAGGTTGTTTGGCTACACCTTC